This is a list of T cell receptor beta chains from one sample in a study of cytomegalovirus exposure and HLA in healthy donors. Only in-frame clones appear in the TCRdb table, and some are missing; sequencing was by immunoSEQ multiplex PCR. Among 180,000 or so clones listed, about 80% were seen once. Sequencing used PBMCs. The receptors shown here come from a man in his fifties or sixties in good health and CMV-seropositive. The CDR3 runs from the conserved cysteine through the conserved F or W. Fields, in order: clone size, D gene, J gene, V gene, CDR3 DNA, CDR3 protein. D genes are given only for firm matches. A row's size may be missing; if present it is once, few, many or a size class.

.	TRBD1	TRBJ2-5	TRBV7-7	TGTGCCAGCAGCGTCTCCGGGACAGTGAGGAACCAGTACTTC	CASSVSGTVRNQYF
few	.	TRBJ2-5	TRBV2	TGTGCCAGCGAGTACCAAGAGACCCAGTACTTC	CASEYQETQYF
.	TRBD1	TRBJ2-7	TRBV19	TGTGCCAGTAGTATTAAGGGGGACAGTTCCTACGAGCAGTACTTC	CASSIKGDSSYEQYF
.	TRBD1	TRBJ1-2	TRBV27	TGTGCCAGCAGTTTCCGACGCCCACCTTATGGACAGGGGGCCCCTCTCGGGGGCTACACCTTC	CASSFRRPPYGQGAPLGGYTF
.	.	TRBJ1-1	TRBV18	TGTGCCAGCTCACCACCCGAGACAGCGAGCACTGAAGCTTTCTTT	CASSPPETASTEAFF
.	.	TRBJ2-5	TRBV7-2	TGTGCTACTACGGGGGACTCCGGGGCCCACCAGACCCAGTACTTC	CATTGDSGAHQTQYF
.	TRBD1	TRBJ1-4	TRBV6-5	TGTGCCAGCAGCCCGGGACAGGGCAAGTCCGAAAAACTGTTTTTT	CASSPGQGKSEKLFF
.	.	TRBJ1-5	TRBV6-1	TGTGCCAGCAGCAGACAGGTAGATCAGCCCCAGCATTTT	CASSRQVDQPQHF
few	TRBD1	TRBJ1-4	TRBV2	TGTGCCAGCAGCGCGGACAGGGGAGGTGAAAAACTGTTTTTT	CASSADRGGEKLFF
.	TRBD2	TRBJ2-1	TRBV28	TGTGCCAGCAGTGGTCGGGGGGGCGAGGTGTACAATGAGCAGTTCTTC	CASSGRGGEVYNEQFF
.	.	TRBJ2-1	TRBV9	TGTGCCAGCAGCGTAAATTTACAGGTTATTCCCATAGGCGGTGAGCAGTTCTTC	CASSVNLQVIPIGGEQFF
.	TRBD2	TRBJ2-1	TRBV4-1	TGCGCCAGCAGCCCTGGGGGGGTAAGGAGCTCCTACAATGAGCAGTTCTTC	CASSPGGVRSSYNEQFF
.	.	TRBJ1-2	TRBV7-2	TGTGCCAGCAGCACGGACTCCCCGGGACTTAGTGGCTACACCTTC	CASSTDSPGLSGYTF
.	.	TRBJ1-2	TRBV19	TGTGCCAGTAGTATTCGGAGGGGCGCCGCCGACGGCTACACCTTC	CASSIRRGAADGYTF
.	.	TRBJ2-2	TRBV5-1	TGCGCCAGCAGCTTGGGCAGGTTCGCGAACACCGGGGAGCTGTTTTTT	CASSLGRFANTGELFF
.	TRBD1	TRBJ1-5	TRBV2	TGTGCCAGCAAAGGGGACAGGGCTAGCAATCAGCCCCAGCATTTT	CASKGDRASNQPQHF
.	TRBD1	TRBJ2-7	TRBV18	TGTGCCAGCTCACCAGGGACAGGGCGCGAGCAGTACTTC	CASSPGTGREQYF
.	.	TRBJ1-1	TRBV5-1	TGCGCCAGCAGCTTGGTTGGGGGGATGGGGAACACTGAAGCTTTCTTT	CASSLVGGMGNTEAFF
once	.	TRBJ2-7	TRBV4-3	TGCGCCAGCAGCCGCAGCCTACTATACGAGCAGTACTTC	CASSRSLLYEQYF
.	.	TRBJ1-4	TRBV5-1	TGCGCCAGCAGCTTGGGAGGAAGACATGGAGGTAATGAAAAACTGTTTTTT	CASSLGGRHGGNEKLFF
.	TRBD2	TRBJ2-5	TRBV5-1	TGCGCCAGCAGCTTGTTCCTAGCGGGGGTTCAAGAGACCCAGTACTTC	CASSLFLAGVQETQYF
few	.	TRBJ1-3	TRBV28	TGTGCCAGCAGTTTAGGGACATCCCGCTCTGGAAACACCATATATTTT	CASSLGTSRSGNTIYF
.	TRBD2	TRBJ2-3	TRBV5-1	TGCGCCAGCAGCTTGGTTTCGAGGACTAGACCCACAGATACGCAGTATTTT	CASSLVSRTRPTDTQYF
.	.	TRBJ1-1	TRBV11-2	TGTGCCAGCAGCTTAAAGGCAGGGCCCACTGAAGCTTTCTTT	CASSLKAGPTEAFF
few	.	TRBJ1-5	TRBV5-6	TGTGCCAGCAGCTTGGATGGTAGGAGGATGGAGCCCCAGCATTTT	CASSLDGRRMEPQHF
.	.	TRBJ1-6	TRBV13	TGTGCCAGCAGCTTAGAACCGAAGCCCAATTCACCCCTCCACTTT	CASSLEPKPNSPLHF
.	TRBD1	TRBJ2-7	TRBV2	TGTGCCAGCAGTGAGGGACAGGGACTTGAGCAGTACTTC	CASSEGQGLEQYF
.	.	TRBJ1-2	TRBV5-6	TGTGCCAGCAGCTTGCGGGGGTTGGATGGCTACACCTTC	CASSLRGLDGYTF
few	.	TRBJ2-5	TRBV10-3	TGTGCCATCGGGCGAGACCAAGAGACCCAGTACTTC	CAIGRDQETQYF
.	.	TRBJ1-5	TRBV18	TGTGCCAGCTCACCGGAGAGAAATCAGCCCCAGCATTTT	CASSPERNQPQHF
.	.	TRBJ1-2	TRBV18	TGTGCCAGCTCACCTACAGGGCCCAATGGCTACACCTTC	CASSPTGPNGYTF
.	.	TRBJ1-1	TRBV4-1	TGCGCCAGCAAAAATACGGGGGGATACGAATCCACTGAAGCTTTCTTT	CASKNTGGYESTEAFF
.	TRBD1	TRBJ1-6	TRBV6-6	TGTGCCAGCAGTTACTCGTCAGGGGGTTCACCCCTCCACTTT	CASSYSSGGSPLHF
once	TRBD1	TRBJ2-3	TRBV27	TGTGCCAGCAGTGTAAAGGGACAGGGTACAGATACGCAGTATTTT	CASSVKGQGTDTQYF
.	.	TRBJ1-1	TRBV14	TGTGCCAGCAGCCAGGAAGGGGACACTGAAGCTTTCTTT	CASSQEGDTEAFF
.	.	TRBJ1-2	TRBV6-1	TGTGCCAGCACCAGGGGCGTCTATGGCTACACCTTC	CASTRGVYGYTF
.	.	TRBJ2-5	TRBV18	TGTGCCAGCTCACCGGAGTTGGACACCCCACGTCACTTC	CASSPELDTPRHF